One sample yielded the 30 T cell receptor beta chains listed below, sequenced in a study of PD-1 blockade in mismatch repair-deficient tumors. TCRdb's copy holds only in-frame clones and misses some; the assay was immunoSEQ multiplex PCR. The data show 100,000 or so clones, over 75% seen once. Sequencing used peripheral blood, obtained roughly eight months after starting pembrolizumab. The receptors stem from an adult with mismatch repair-deficient cancer.

The chain recombines TRBV19 with TRBJ2-3, with 7 bases matching TRBD1. With V trimmed by 8 bases and J by 7 bases, 21 bases remained unmatched. Germline lookup yields CDR1 LNHDA and CDR2 SQIVND (reference sequence). The CDR3 contains 17 residues. CDR3 sequence reads: CASRRTGSLGGVHTQYF. In DNA form, the CDR3 reads TGTGCCAGTCGAAGGACAGGCAGCCTGGGTGGGGTGCATACGCAGTATTTT.

In its sample, this clone was seen a few times. The chain links TRBV9 to TRBJ2-7, with 8 positions matching TRBD1. CDR1 SGDLS and CDR2 YYNGEE come from the germline V gene. V was pared by 0 bases and J by 7 bases, with 6 bases of the junction left unmatched. The CDR3 contains 14 residues. CDR3 nucleotide sequence: TGTGCCAGCAGCGTAGTTGACAGGGGAGAAGAGCAGTACTTC. It specifies CASSVVDRGEEQYF.

V and J are TRBV7-9 and TRBJ1-1; unclear D gene. V lost 4 bases and J 2 bases, leaving 11 bases between the germline ends. Germline V CDR1 and CDR2: SEHNR, FQNEAQ (reference sequence). The length of the CDR3 is 14 residues. The CDR3 sequence: CASSSPGINTEAFF. In DNA form, the CDR3 reads TGTGCCAGCAGCTCCCCGGGTATCAACACTGAAGCTTTCTTT.

The chain has TRBV19 and TRBJ2-7; the D gene is possibly TRBD2 (5 bases). The germline V gene encodes CDR1 LNHDA and CDR2 SQIVND (reference sequence). Deletions cut 1 base from V and 3 bases from J, with 13 bases between. This CDR3 spans 15 amino acids. The CDR3 DNA is TGTGCCAGTAGTATAGCCCCAAGAGGGTTCTACGAGCAGTACTTC. Its protein is CASSIAPRGFYEQYF.

The chain is built from TRBV4-1 and TRBJ2-4, with D possibly TRBD2 on 6 matching bases. The CDR3 has 16 amino acids. V lost 1 base, J lost 0 bases, and 10 bases lay in between. The germline CDR1 and CDR2 sequences are MGHRA and YSYEKL. The CDR3 spells CASSQVGLVAKNIQYF. The CDR3 DNA is TGCGCCAGCAGCCAAGTGGGACTTGTAGCCAAAAACATTCAGTACTTC.

This clone was counted a single time. The rearrangement uses TRBV6-6 and TRBJ2-7; D may be TRBD1 (6 bases). The CDR3 spans 15 residues. Trimming cost V 3 bases and J 6 bases, with 18 bases left between them. CDR1 and CDR2 from the germline V gene are MNHNY and SVGAGI (reference sequence). As DNA, the CDR3 is TGTGCCAGCAGTTATCAGGGGACCCTCCCGACCGAGCAGTACTTC. Translated: CASSYQGTLPTEQYF.

The chain joins TRBV6-5 to TRBJ2-2; D not resolved. This CDR3 is 14 amino acids long. V lost 4 bases and J 2 bases, leaving 8 bases between the germline ends. The germline V gene has CDR1 MNHEY and CDR2 SVGAGI. CDR3 protein: CASSSGVNTGELFF. Written as DNA, the CDR3 is TGTGCCAGCAGTTCTGGAGTAAACACCGGGGAGCTGTTTTTT.

The chain couples TRBV30 to TRBJ1-1; TRBD1 might be the D (5 bases). This CDR3 region has 11 residues. Trimming left V 0 bases short and J 7 bases short, with 6 bases between. Germline assignment: CDR1 GTSNPN and CDR2 SVGIG (reference sequence). CDR3: CAWSVRGEAFF. Written as DNA, the CDR3 is TGTGCCTGGAGTGTGAGGGGTGAAGCTTTCTTT.

A few counts support this clone. V is TRBV7-3 and J is TRBJ2-1; TRBD2 aligns across 7 bases. Trimming cost V 0 bases and J 4 bases; bases outside gene matches: 3. The germline V gene has CDR1 SGHTA and CDR2 FQGTGA. The CDR3 length is 15 residues. The chain's CDR3 is CASSLTAGTYNEQFF. The DNA for the CDR3 is TGTGCCAGCAGCTTAACAGCGGGAACATACAATGAGCAGTTCTTC.

The genes are TRBV13 and TRBJ1-2; D may be TRBD1 (6 bases). This CDR3 spans 15 amino acids. Germline loops: CDR1 PRHDT, CDR2 FYEKMQ (reference sequence). Deletions cut 5 bases from V and 0 bases from J, with 13 bases between. CDR3 nucleotide sequence: TGTGCCAGCAGCACCACAGGGAGAACTAACTATGGCTACACCTTC. As protein: CASSTTGRTNYGYTF.

This sequence joins TRBV13 and TRBJ1-1; 8 bases are a match to TRBD1. CDR1 is PRHDT, CDR2 FYEKMQ, per germline (reference sequence). The CDR3 length is 16 residues. V trimming: 4 bases; J trimming: 1 base; junction bases outside the gene matches: 8. CDR3 residues: CASSYRLGQENTEAFF. CDR3 in DNA: TGTGCCAGCAGCTACCGCCTGGGACAGGAGAACACTGAAGCTTTCTTT.

This clone was observed a handful of times. This chain connects TRBV28 to TRBJ2-4; 9 nucleotides agree with TRBD1. Germline V CDR1 and CDR2: MDHEN, SYDVKM. There are 20 residues in the CDR3. Unmatched junction bases numbered 18, after V lost 3 bases and J lost 3 bases. CDR3 sequence: CASSFTGGAFGGGGKNIQYF. The CDR3 nucleotides are TGTGCCAGCAGTTTTACAGGGGGCGCCTTCGGGGGCGGAGGCAAAAACATTCAGTACTTC.

CDR3 DNA sequence: TGTGCCAGTACCCTTGGGACAGGGCCCTATTCCTACAATGAGCAGTTCTTC. Translation gives CASTLGTGPYSYNEQFF. The chain is built from TRBV19 and TRBJ2-1; 9 bases are a match to TRBD1. The germline V gene has CDR1 LNHDA and CDR2 SQIVND (reference sequence). With V trimmed by 7 bases and J by 1 base, 11 bases remained unmatched. The length of the CDR3 is 17 residues.

The V and J genes are TRBV4-2 and TRBJ2-7; 7 bases fit TRBD1. In germline, CDR1 is LGHNA, CDR2 YNFKEQ. Germline trimming cut 2 bases from V and 2 bases from J; bases unmatched to any gene: 6. This CDR3 is 15 amino acids long. CDR3 amino acids: CASSQILDRAYEQYF. The CDR3 DNA reads TGTGCCAGCAGCCAAATACTTGACAGGGCCTACGAGCAGTACTTC.

The genes are TRBV19 and TRBJ2-1; D is perhaps TRBD1 (6 bases). The CDR3 length is 14 residues. Deletions cut 3 bases from V and 6 bases from J, with 12 bases between. Germline CDR1 and CDR2: LNHDA and SQIVND (reference sequence). In nucleotides, the CDR3 is TGTGCCAGTAGTATCCGGGACATTCGCAATGAGCAGTTCTTC. This translates into CASSIRDIRNEQFF.

This rearrangement joins TRBV10-3 to TRBJ1-2, with 9 nucleotides matching TRBD1. Germline V CDR1 and CDR2: ENHRY, SYGVKD. The CDR3 contains 13 residues. The V segment lost 6 bases and the J segment 8 bases; nucleotides outside the gene matches: 7. The DNA of the CDR3 is TGTGCCATCAGCCGGACAGGGGCTACAGGCTACACCTTC. Protein sequence: CAISRTGATGYTF.

As regards this clone: Mismatch with germline at one junction end may stem from a read error. The chain links TRBV19 to TRBJ2-2, with D perhaps being TRBD1 or TRBD2 (5 bases each). Germline V gene sequence: CDR1 LNHDA, CDR2 SQIVND (reference sequence). The CDR3 is 14 amino acids. The CDR3 protein is CASSLEGYTGELFF. DNA for the CDR3: TGTGCCAGTAGTTTAGAGGGGTACACCGGGGAGCTGTTTTTT. Filled out from reference TRBV19 and TRBJ2-2, the complete variable domain reads DGGITQSPKYLFRKEGQNVTLSCEQNLNHDAMYWYRQDPGQGLRLIYYSQIVNDFQKGDIAEGYSVSREKKESFPLTVTSAQKNPTAFYLCASSLEGYTGELFFGEGSRLTVL.

This clone was recorded once. The V call is TRBV11-2, the J call TRBJ2-1; 8 bases agree with TRBD1. CDR3 size: 15 residues. The germline V gene has CDR1 SGHAT and CDR2 FQNNGV. The junction had 2 bases not matched to a gene; V was cut back by 2 bases and J by 2 bases. CDR3 residues: CASSLSGGAYNEQFF. In nucleotides, the CDR3 is TGTGCCAGCAGCTTATCAGGGGGCGCCTACAATGAGCAGTTCTTC.

The V gene is TRBV15, the J gene TRBJ2-2, with D tentatively TRBD2 (5 bases). V was clipped by 0 bases and J by 3 bases, with 8 bases between them. The CDR3 is made up of 15 amino acids. Germline loops: CDR1 LNHNV, CDR2 YYDKDF (reference sequence). The CDR3 region has the DNA TGTGCCACCAGCAGAGAAGGGCGGGACACCGGGGAGCTGTTTTTT. This gives the protein CATSREGRDTGELFF.

The V gene is TRBV25-1, the J gene TRBJ1-4; 7 bases align to TRBD1. Looked up from germline, CDR1 is MGHDK and CDR2 is SYGVNS. This CDR3 spans 15 amino acids. V shed 3 bases, J shed 5 bases, and the junction held 6 bases outside the gene matches. The chain's CDR3 is CASSDDRATNEKLFF. The DNA of the CDR3 is TGTGCCAGCAGTGATGACAGGGCTACGAATGAAAAACTGTTTTTT.

The V call is TRBV28, the J call TRBJ1-2; 9 positions agree with TRBD1. The germline CDR1 and CDR2 sequences are MDHEN and SYDVKM. This CDR3 is 14 amino acids long. With V trimmed by 2 bases and J by 6 bases, 4 bases remained unmatched. As DNA, the CDR3 is TGTGCCAGCAGTTTAGGCGGGACAGGGAATGGCTACACCTTC. It is translated as CASSLGGTGNGYTF.

This clone is a singleton in its sample. J is TRBJ1-5 and V is TRBV7-9; D is perhaps TRBD1 (6 bases). The V end was cut by 1 base, the J end by 7 bases, with 14 bases between. CDR1 SEHNR and CDR2 FQNEAQ come from the germline V gene (reference sequence). The CDR3 length is 15 residues. CDR3 sequence (DNA): TGTGCCAGCAGCTTAGGGGACACCGCGGCCCAGCCCCAGCATTTT. Translated, it gives CASSLGDTAAQPQHF.

CDR3: CASSPKDRPPYNEQFF. As DNA, the CDR3 is TGCGCCAGCAGCCCAAAGGACAGGCCGCCTTACAATGAGCAGTTCTTC. This chain joins TRBV4-1 and TRBJ2-1, with 7 nucleotides matching TRBD1. Losses at the gene ends were 4 bases for V and 4 bases for J; bases not matched to a gene: 10. This CDR3 is built from 16 residues. Germline lookup yields CDR1 MGHRA and CDR2 YSYEKL.

CDR3 loop: CSVNQGVGGYTF. CDR3 DNA sequence: TGCAGCGTTAATCAGGGGGTCGGCGGCTACACCTTC. The chain recombines TRBV29-1 with TRBJ1-2; 7 nucleotides align to TRBD1. Germline CDR1 reads SQVTM; CDR2 reads ANQGSEA. The V segment lost 5 bases and the J segment 8 bases; nucleotides outside the gene matches: 8. The CDR3 spans 12 residues.

V gene TRBV10-1 combines with J gene TRBJ2-5; the D call may be TRBD1 or TRBD2 (5 bases each). Between the trimmed V and J ends, which lost 8 bases and 5 bases, there was a span of 12 bases. The CDR3 covers 12 residues. Germline lookup yields CDR1 WNHNN and CDR2 SYGVQD (reference sequence). In DNA, the CDR3 is TGCGCCAGCTCCCCAGGGACGGAGACCCAGTACTTC. It codes for CASSPGTETQYF.

The chain recombines TRBV6-5 with TRBJ2-4; 9 nucleotides line up with TRBD2. The CDR3 length is 16 residues. The germline CDR1 and CDR2 sequences are MNHEY and SVGAGI. Germline trimming cut 0 bases from V and 6 bases from J; bases unmatched to any gene: 6. The CDR3 loop is CASSYSRLAGRNIQYF. CDR3 nucleotide sequence: TGTGCCAGCAGTTACTCCCGGCTAGCGGGAAGAAACATTCAGTACTTC.

The J gene is TRBJ1-2, the V gene TRBV30; D remains ambiguous. The V end was cut by 7 bases, the J end by 4 bases, with 16 bases between. CDR3 length: 13 residues. Germline CDR1 and CDR2: GTSNPN and SVGIG (reference sequence). CDR3 bases: TGTGCCTTCGCAAACCGGGCAGTCTATGGCTACACCTTC. It translates to CAFANRAVYGYTF.

The V call is TRBV18, the J call TRBJ1-4; TRBD1 is a possible D gene (6 bases). The germline V gene encodes CDR1 KGHSH and CDR2 LQKENI. Trimming left V 4 bases short and J 5 bases short, with 8 bases between. The CDR3 is 13 amino acids. CDR3 region: CASSRQENEKLFF. The CDR3 bases are TGTGCCAGCTCACGACAGGAAAATGAAAAACTGTTTTTT.

The rearrangement joins TRBV5-6 to TRBJ2-4; D may be TRBD1 or TRBD2 (6 bases each). The germline V gene encodes CDR1 SGHDT and CDR2 YYEEEE. This CDR3 contains 13 residues. Trimming pared 4 bases from V and 8 bases from J, leaving 13 bases between. DNA of the CDR3: TGTGCCAGCAGCCCGGACGGGGGCGACATTCAGTACTTC. This encodes CASSPDGGDIQYF.

The CDR3 DNA reads TGCGCCAGCAGCTTGGATCCTAGCGGGAGGGCGAATGAGCAGTTCTTC. Translation: CASSLDPSGRANEQFF. V usage is TRBV5-1 and J usage is TRBJ2-1; TRBD2 matches 12 bases. The CDR3 runs 16 residues. CDR1 is SGHRS and CDR2 is YFSETQ in the germline V gene. V was pared by 0 bases and J by 7 bases, with 5 bases of the junction left unmatched.